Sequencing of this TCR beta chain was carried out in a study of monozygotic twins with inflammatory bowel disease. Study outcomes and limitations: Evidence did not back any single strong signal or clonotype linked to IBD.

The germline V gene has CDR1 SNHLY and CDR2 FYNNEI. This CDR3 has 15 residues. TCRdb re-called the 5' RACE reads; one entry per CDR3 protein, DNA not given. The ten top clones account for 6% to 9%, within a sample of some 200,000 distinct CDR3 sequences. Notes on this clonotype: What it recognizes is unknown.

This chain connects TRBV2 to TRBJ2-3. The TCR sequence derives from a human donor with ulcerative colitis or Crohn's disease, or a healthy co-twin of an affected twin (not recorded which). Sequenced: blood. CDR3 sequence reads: CAISVRYSSTDTQYF.